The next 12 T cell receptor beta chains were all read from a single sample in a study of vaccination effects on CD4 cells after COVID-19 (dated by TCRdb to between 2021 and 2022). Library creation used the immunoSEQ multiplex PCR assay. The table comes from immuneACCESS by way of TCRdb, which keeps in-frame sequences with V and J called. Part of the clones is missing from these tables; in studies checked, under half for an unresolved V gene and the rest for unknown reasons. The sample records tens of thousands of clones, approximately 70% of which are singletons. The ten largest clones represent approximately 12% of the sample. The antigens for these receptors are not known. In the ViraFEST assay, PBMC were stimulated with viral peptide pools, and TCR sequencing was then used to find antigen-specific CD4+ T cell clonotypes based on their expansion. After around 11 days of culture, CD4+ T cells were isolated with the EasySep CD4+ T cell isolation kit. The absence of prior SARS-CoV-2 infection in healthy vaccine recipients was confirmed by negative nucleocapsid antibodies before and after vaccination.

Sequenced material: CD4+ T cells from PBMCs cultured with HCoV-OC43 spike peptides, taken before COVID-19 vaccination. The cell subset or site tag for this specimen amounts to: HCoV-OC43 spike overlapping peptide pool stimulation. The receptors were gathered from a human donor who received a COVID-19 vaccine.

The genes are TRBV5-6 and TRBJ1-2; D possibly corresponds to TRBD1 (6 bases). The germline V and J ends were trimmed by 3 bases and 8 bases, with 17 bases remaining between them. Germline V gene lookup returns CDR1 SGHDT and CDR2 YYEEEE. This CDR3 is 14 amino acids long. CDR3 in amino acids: CASSYGGPMEGYTF. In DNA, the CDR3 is TGTGCCAGCAGCTACGGGGGGCCTATGGAGGGCTACACCTTC. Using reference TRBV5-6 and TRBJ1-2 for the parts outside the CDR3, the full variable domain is DAGVTQSPTHLIKTRGQQVTLRCSPKSGHDTVSWYQQALGQGPQFIFQYYEEEERQRGNFPDRFSGHQFPNYSSELNVNALLLGDSALYLCASSYGGPMEGYTFGSGTRLTVV.

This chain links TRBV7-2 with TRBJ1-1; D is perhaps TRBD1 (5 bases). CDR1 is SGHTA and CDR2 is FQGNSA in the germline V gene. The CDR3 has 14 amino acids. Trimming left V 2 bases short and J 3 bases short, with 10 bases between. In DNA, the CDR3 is TGTGCCAGCAGCTTACAGGGAGGGGACACTGAAGCTTTCTTT. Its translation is CASSLQGGDTEAFF.

CDR3 in amino acids: CASSVAVGYTDTQYF. As DNA, the CDR3 is TGTGCCAGCAGCGTCGCCGTGGGTTACACAGATACGCAGTATTTT. The rearrangement uses TRBV14 and TRBJ2-3; no definite D call. CDR1 is SGHDN, CDR2 FVKESK, per germline. The CDR3 is 15 amino acids. Between the trimmed V and J ends, which lost 5 bases and 2 bases, there was a span of 14 bases.

The CDR3 region is CASSLVQGGYRAYEQYF. In DNA, the CDR3 is TGTGCCAGCAGCTTAGTCCAGGGGGGGTACAGGGCCTACGAGCAGTACTTC. The chain uses TRBV7-2 and TRBJ2-7; perhaps D is TRBD1 or TRBD2 (7 bases each). Germline CDR1 reads SGHTA; CDR2 reads FQGNSA. This CDR3 region has 17 residues. V was cut by 1 base and J by 2 bases, with 18 bases left in between.

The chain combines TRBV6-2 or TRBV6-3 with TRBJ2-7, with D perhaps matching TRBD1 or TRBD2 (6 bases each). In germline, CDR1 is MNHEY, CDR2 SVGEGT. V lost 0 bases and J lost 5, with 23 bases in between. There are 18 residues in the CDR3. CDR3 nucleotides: TGTGCCAGCAGTTACTCGAGGGAGGTGAGGGGACAAGGAGACGAGCAGTACTTC. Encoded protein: CASSYSREVRGQGDEQYF.

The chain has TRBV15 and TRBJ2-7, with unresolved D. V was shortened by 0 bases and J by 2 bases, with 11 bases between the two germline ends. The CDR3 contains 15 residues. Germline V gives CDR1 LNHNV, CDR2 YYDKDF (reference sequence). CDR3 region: CATSRDRRHTYEQYF. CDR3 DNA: TGTGCCACCAGCAGAGATCGGAGACATACCTACGAGCAGTACTTC.

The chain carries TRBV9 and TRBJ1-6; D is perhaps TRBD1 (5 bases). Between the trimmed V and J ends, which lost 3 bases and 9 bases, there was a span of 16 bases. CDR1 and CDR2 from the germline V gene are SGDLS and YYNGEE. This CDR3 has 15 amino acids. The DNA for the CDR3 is TGTGCCAGCAGCGGGTCGGACAAGACGACTTCACCCCTCCACTTT. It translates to CASSGSDKTTSPLHF.

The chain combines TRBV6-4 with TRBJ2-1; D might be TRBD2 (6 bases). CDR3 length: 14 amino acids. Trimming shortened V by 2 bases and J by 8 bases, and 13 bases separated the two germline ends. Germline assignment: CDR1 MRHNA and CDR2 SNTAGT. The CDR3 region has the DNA TGTGCCAGCAGTGACGGGACTCAGAGCCATGAGCAGTTCTTC. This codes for CASSDGTQSHEQFF.

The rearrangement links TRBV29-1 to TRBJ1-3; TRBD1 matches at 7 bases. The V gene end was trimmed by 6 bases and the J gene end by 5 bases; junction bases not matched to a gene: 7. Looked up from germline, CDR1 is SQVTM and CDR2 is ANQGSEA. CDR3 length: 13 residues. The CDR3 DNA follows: TGCAGCGTACTAGAGGGGGCCAGAAACACCATATATTTT. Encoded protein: CSVLEGARNTIYF.

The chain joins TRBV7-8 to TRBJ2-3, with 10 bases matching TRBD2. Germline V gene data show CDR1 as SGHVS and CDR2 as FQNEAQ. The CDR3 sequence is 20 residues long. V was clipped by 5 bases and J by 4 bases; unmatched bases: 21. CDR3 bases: TGTGCCAGCAGCCCCCGACTTGCAGCGGGGGGGCCAATTAGCCCAGATACGCAGTATTTT. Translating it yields CASSPRLAAGGPISPDTQYF. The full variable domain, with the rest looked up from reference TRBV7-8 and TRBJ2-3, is GAGVSQSPRYKVAKRGQDVALRCDPISGHVSLFWYQQALGQGPEFLTYFQNEAQLDKSGLPSDRFFAERPEGSVSTLKIQRTQQEDSAVYLCASSPRLAAGGPISPDTQYFGPGTRLTVL.

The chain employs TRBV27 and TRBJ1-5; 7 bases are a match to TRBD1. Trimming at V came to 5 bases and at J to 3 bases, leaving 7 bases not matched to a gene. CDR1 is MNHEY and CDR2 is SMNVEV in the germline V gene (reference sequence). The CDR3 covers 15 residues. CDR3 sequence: CASSGQQGYNQPQHF. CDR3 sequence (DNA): TGTGCCAGCAGTGGGCAACAGGGGTACAATCAGCCCCAGCATTTT.

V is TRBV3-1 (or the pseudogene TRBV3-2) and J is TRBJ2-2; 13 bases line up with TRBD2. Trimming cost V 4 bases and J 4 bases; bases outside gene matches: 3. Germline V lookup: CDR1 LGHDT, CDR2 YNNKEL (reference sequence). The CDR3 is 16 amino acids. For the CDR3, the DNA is TGTGCCAGCAGCCGACTAGCGGGAGGCATCACCGGGGAGCTGTTTTTT. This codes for CASSRLAGGITGELFF.